The 7 T cell receptor beta chains reported below all come from one sample, sequenced in a study of blood T cell repertoires in COVID-19. TCRdb's copy holds only in-frame clones and misses some; the assay was immunoSEQ multiplex PCR. The sample shows tens of thousands of clones, roughly nine tenths of them seen only once. The sequenced sample consisted of peripheral blood. The receptors come from a man older than 75 in a cohort sampled during active COVID-19.

The chain has TRBV29-1 and TRBJ2-5; D is uncertain. The CDR3 totals 10 residues. V lost 7 bases and J lost 2, with 5 bases in between. Germline V gene sequence: CDR1 SQVTM, CDR2 ANQGSEA. CDR3 nucleotide sequence: TGCAGCGGAGGACAAGAGACCCAGTACTTC. Its translation: CSGGQETQYF.

The V call is TRBV19, the J call TRBJ1-2; 7 bases fit TRBD1. The germline CDR1 and CDR2 sequences are LNHDA and SQIVND (reference sequence). Trimming took 3 bases from V and 5 from J; bases not matched to a gene: 6. CDR3 length: 14 amino acids. Here the CDR3 DNA reads TGTGCCAGTAGTATGACCTCGACAGGGTATGGCTACACCTTC. Translating gives CASSMTSTGYGYTF.

This clone was recorded only once. The chain carries TRBV24-1 and TRBJ1-2, with TRBD1 matching 9 bases. V was pared by 4 bases and J by 5 bases, with 7 bases of the junction left unmatched. The CDR3 is 15 residues long. Germline V gene data show CDR1 as KGHDR and CDR2 as SFDVKD. The CDR3 reads CATSDTRQGGYGYTF. The CDR3 DNA follows: TGTGCCACCAGTGACACCCGACAGGGGGGGTATGGCTACACCTTC.

The V gene is TRBV6-5, the J gene TRBJ2-3, with 8 bases lining up with TRBD2. This CDR3 comprises 12 residues. V lost 6 bases to trimming and J lost 5 bases; unmatched junction nucleotides: 1. The V gene's germline CDR1 is MNHEY and CDR2 SVGAGI. The CDR3 coding sequence is TGTGCCAGCAGAGGGACTAGAGATACGCAGTATTTT. Protein sequence: CASRGTRDTQYF.

The count of this clone is one. This chain joins TRBV7-2 and TRBJ1-5; TRBD1 matches at 9 bases. This CDR3 is 14 amino acids long. Germline CDR1 is SGHTA and CDR2 is FQGNSA. Trimming cost V 5 bases and J 6 bases; bases outside gene matches: 5. As DNA, the CDR3 is TGTGCCAGCAGCGGGGACAGGGCCTCTCAGCCCCAGCATTTT. This gives the protein CASSGDRASQPQHF.

This clone has a handful of counts. The V and J genes are TRBV27 and TRBJ2-2, with 7 bases fitting TRBD1. The CDR3 contains 15 residues. Germline CDR1 MNHEY, CDR2 SMNVEV (reference sequence). With V trimmed by 5 bases and J by 4 bases, 7 bases remained unmatched. CDR3 sequence (DNA): TGTGCCAGCAGTCCCAACAGGGGATCCACCGGGGAGCTGTTTTTT. It specifies CASSPNRGSTGELFF.

This clone is labeled medium-sized (0.01 to 0.1%). The chain is built from TRBV5-6 and TRBJ2-2; 10 bases fit TRBD2. V shed 0 bases, J shed 1 base, and the junction held 3 bases outside the gene matches. CDR1 is SGHDT, CDR2 YYEEEE, per germline. CDR3 size: 17 residues. The CDR3 region is CASSLVAGGQNTGELFF. CDR3 coding DNA: TGTGCCAGCAGCTTGGTAGCGGGGGGACAGAACACCGGGGAGCTGTTTTTT.